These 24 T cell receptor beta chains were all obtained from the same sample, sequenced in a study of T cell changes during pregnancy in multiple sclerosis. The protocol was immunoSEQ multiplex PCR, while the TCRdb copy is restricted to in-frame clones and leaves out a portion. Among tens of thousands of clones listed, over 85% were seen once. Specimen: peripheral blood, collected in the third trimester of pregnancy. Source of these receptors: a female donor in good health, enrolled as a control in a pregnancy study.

The CDR3 DNA follows: TGTGCCAGCAGCAAGGAATCGACAGGGGTGTACGAGCAGTACTTC. Its protein is CASSKESTGVYEQYF. The chain has TRBV4-2 and TRBJ2-7, with TRBD1 matching over 8 bases. CDR1 and CDR2 from the germline V gene are LGHNA and YNFKEQ. Trimming cost V 5 bases and J 4 bases; bases outside gene matches: 10. This CDR3 spans 15 amino acids.

The chain's CDR3 is CASFLSPGYTF. The CDR3 region has the DNA TGTGCCAGCTTCCTCTCCCCGGGCTACACCTTC. The rearrangement links TRBV6-6 to TRBJ1-2, with unresolved D. The CDR3 is 11 amino acids. V dropped 8 bases and J dropped 8 bases, with 12 bases sitting between them. CDR1 is MNHNY, CDR2 SVGAGI, per germline (reference sequence).

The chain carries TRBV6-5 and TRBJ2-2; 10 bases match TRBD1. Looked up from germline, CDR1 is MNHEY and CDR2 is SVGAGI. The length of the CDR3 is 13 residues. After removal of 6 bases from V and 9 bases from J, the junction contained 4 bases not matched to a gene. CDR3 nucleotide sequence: TGTGCCAGCAGGAAGACAGGGGGCAGGGAGCTGTTTTTT. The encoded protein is CASRKTGGRELFF.

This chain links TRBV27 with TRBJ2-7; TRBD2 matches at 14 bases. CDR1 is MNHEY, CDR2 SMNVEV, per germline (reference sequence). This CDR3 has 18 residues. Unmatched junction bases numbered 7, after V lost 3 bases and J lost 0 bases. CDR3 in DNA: TGTGCCAGCAGTTTCCTAGGACTAGCGGGGGGCCCCTCCTACGAGCAGTACTTC. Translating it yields CASSFLGLAGGPSYEQYF.

As DNA, the CDR3 is TGCGCCAGCGGACGCGGGACAGTCAGCTCCTACGAGCAGTACTTC. Its protein is CASGRGTVSSYEQYF. The chain is built from TRBV5-1 and TRBJ2-7; D possibly corresponds to TRBD1 (7 bases). Germline V gives CDR1 SGHRS, CDR2 YFSETQ. The CDR3 loop spans 15 amino acids. Trimming cost V 7 bases and J 0 bases, with 17 bases left between them.

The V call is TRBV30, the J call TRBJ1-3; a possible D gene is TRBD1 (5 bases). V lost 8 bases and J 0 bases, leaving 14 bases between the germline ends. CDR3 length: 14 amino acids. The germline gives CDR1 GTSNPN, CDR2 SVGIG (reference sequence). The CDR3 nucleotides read TGTGCCGGCCGGCAGGGAAGCTCTGGAAACACCATATATTTT. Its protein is CAGRQGSSGNTIYF.

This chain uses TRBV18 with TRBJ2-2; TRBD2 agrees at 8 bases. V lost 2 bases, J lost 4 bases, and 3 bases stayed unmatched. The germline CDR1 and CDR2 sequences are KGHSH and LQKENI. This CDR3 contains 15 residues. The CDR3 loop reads CASSPGGRSTGELFF. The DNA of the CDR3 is TGTGCCAGCTCACCAGGCGGGAGGAGCACCGGGGAGCTGTTTTTT.

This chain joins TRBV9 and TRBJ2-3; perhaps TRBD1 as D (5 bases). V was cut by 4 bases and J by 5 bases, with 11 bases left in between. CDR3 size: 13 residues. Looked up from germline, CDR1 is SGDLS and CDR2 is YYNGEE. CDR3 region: CASSPQGKDTQYF. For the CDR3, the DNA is TGTGCCAGCAGCCCTCAGGGTAAAGATACGCAGTATTTT.

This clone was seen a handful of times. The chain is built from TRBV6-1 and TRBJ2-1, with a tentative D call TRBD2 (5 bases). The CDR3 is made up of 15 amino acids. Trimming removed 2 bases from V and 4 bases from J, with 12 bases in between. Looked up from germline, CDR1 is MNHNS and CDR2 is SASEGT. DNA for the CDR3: TGTGCCAGCAGTGAATCGTTAGGGAGTTACAATGAGCAGTTCTTC. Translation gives CASSESLGSYNEQFF.

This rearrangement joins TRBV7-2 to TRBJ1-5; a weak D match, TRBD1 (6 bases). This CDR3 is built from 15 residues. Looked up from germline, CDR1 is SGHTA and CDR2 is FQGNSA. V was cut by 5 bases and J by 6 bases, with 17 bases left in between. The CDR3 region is CASSPGGGASQPQHF. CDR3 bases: TGTGCCAGCAGCCCCGGCGGGGGCGCGAGTCAGCCCCAGCATTTT.

CDR3 in DNA: TGTGCCAAACCGAGGGGGTACAATGGCTACACCTTC. Amino acid sequence: CAKPRGYNGYTF. V is TRBV6-8 and J is TRBJ1-2, with a possible D match to TRBD1 (6 bases). Germline CDR1 and CDR2: MNHGY and SAAAGT. Trimming took off 10 bases at V and 6 bases at J, with 15 bases between the two ends. The CDR3 is made up of 12 amino acids.

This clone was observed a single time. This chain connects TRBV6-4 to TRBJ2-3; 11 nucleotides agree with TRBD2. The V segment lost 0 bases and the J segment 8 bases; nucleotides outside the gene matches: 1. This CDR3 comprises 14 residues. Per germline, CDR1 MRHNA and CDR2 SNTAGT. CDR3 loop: CASSDSSGGATQYF. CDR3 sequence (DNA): TGTGCCAGCAGTGACTCTAGCGGGGGGGCTACGCAGTATTTT.

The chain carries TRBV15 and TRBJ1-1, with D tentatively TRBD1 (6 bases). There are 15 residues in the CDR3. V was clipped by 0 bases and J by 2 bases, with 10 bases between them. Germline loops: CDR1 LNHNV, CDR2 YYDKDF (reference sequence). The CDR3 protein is CATSRDQGQNTEAFF. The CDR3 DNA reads TGTGCCACCAGCAGAGATCAGGGACAAAACACTGAAGCTTTCTTT.

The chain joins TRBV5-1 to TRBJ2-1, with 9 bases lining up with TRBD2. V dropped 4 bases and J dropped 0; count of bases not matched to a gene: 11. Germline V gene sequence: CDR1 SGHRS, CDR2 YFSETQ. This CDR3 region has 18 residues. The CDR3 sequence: CASSPEGSGGSSYNEQFF. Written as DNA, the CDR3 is TGCGCCAGCAGCCCGGAGGGGAGCGGGGGGAGCTCCTACAATGAGCAGTTCTTC.

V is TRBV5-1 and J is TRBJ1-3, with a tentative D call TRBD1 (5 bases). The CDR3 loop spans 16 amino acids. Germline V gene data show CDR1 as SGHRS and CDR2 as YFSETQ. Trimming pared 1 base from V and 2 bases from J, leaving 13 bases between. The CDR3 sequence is CASSLFGAGPGNTIYF. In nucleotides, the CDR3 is TGCGCCAGCAGCTTGTTCGGGGCGGGACCTGGAAACACCATATATTTT.

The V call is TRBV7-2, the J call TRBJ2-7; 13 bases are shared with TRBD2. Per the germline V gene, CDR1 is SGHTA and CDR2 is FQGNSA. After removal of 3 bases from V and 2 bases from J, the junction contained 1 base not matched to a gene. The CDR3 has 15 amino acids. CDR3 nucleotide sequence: TGTGCCAGCAGCTTCGGGACTAGCGGGGCCTACGAGCAGTACTTC. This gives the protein CASSFGTSGAYEQYF.

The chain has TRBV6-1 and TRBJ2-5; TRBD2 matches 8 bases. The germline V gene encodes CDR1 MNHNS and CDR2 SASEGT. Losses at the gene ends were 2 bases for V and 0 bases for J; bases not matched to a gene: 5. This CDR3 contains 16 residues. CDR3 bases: TGTGCCAGCAGTGAACCCATAGCGGGAAACCAAGAGACCCAGTACTTC. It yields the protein CASSEPIAGNQETQYF.

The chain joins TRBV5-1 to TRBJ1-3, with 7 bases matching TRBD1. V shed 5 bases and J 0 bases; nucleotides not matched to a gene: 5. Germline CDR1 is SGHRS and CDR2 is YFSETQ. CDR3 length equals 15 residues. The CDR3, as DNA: TGCGCCAGCAGAAAGACAGGGAGCTCTGGAAACACCATATATTTT. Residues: CASRKTGSSGNTIYF.

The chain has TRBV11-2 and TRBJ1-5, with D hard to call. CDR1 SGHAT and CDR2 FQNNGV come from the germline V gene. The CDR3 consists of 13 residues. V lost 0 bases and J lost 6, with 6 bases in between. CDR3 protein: CASSLEVSQPQHF. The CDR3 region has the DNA TGTGCCAGCAGCTTAGAAGTGAGTCAGCCCCAGCATTTT.

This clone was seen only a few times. The CDR3 nucleotides are TGTGCCAGCAGCGTAGGCCCAGGGGAGAGGGGACAAGAGACCCAGTACTTC. Amino acid sequence: CASSVGPGERGQETQYF. The chain employs TRBV9 and TRBJ2-5, with a weak D call TRBD1 (6 bases). Per germline, CDR1 SGDLS and CDR2 YYNGEE. Deletions cut 0 bases from V and 2 bases from J, with 17 bases between. The CDR3 has 17 amino acids.

The CDR3 nucleotides are TGTGCCAGCAGCTTCGGGGGGGGCACAGATACGCAGTATTTT. Its protein product is CASSFGGGTDTQYF. The chain is built from TRBV5-5 and TRBJ2-3; TRBD2 agrees at 8 bases. Germline V gene sequence: CDR1 SGHKS, CDR2 YYEKEE (reference sequence). J gave up 1 base and V 2 bases, and 0 bases lay outside the gene matches. The CDR3 is 14 amino acids.

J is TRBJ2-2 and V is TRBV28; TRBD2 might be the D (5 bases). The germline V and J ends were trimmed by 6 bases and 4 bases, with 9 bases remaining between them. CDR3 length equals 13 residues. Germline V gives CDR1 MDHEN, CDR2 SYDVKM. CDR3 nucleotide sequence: TGTGCCAGCAGACTACGGGGCACCGGGGAGCTGTTTTTT. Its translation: CASRLRGTGELFF. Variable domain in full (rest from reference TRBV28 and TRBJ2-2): DVKVTQSSRYLVKRTGEKVFLECVQDMDHENMFWYRQDPGLGLRLIYFSYDVKMKEKGDIPEGYSVSREKKERFSLILESASTNQTSMYLCASRLRGTGELFFGEGSRLTVL.

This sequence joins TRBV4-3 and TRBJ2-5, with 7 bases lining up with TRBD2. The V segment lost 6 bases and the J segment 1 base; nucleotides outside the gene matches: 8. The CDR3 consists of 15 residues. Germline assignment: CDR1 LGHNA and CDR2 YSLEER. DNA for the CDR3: TGCGCCAGCAGTAAGTCGAGACTAGCCCAAGAGACCCAGTACTTC. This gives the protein CASSKSRLAQETQYF.

This CDR3 reads CASSRQGTNTGELFF. CDR3 DNA: TGTGCCAGCAGTAGACAGGGAACGAACACCGGGGAGCTGTTTTTT. The chain employs TRBV28 and TRBJ2-2, with 7 positions matching TRBD1. The CDR3 runs to 15 residues. Trimming at V came to 5 bases and at J to 0 bases, leaving 3 bases not matched to a gene. Germline V gives CDR1 MDHEN, CDR2 SYDVKM.